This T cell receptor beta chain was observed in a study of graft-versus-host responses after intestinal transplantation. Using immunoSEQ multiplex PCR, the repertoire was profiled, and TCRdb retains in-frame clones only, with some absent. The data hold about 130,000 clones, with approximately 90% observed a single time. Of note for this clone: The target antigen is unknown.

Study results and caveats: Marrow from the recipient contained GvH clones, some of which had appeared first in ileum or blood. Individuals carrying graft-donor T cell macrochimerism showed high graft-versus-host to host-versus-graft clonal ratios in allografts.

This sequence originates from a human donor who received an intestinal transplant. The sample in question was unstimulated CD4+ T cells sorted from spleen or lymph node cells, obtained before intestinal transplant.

The CDR3 protein is CSVERTSGGADTQYF. The CDR3 nucleotides are TGCAGCGTTGAACGGACTAGCGGGGGTGCAGATACGCAGTATTTT. The J gene is TRBJ2-3, the V gene TRBV29-1, with TRBD2 identical over 13 bases. CDR3 length equals 15 residues. Germline CDR1 reads SQVTM; CDR2 reads ANQGSEA. Trimming cost V 2 bases and J 4 bases; bases outside gene matches: 3.